The TCR beta chain described here comes from a study of CD8 T cells in Susac syndrome. The germline gives CDR1 WSHSY, CDR2 SAAADI. The CDR3 spans 12 residues. Trimming removed 8 bases from V and 4 bases from J, with 12 bases in between. Roughly 0.45 to 1 ug RNA was reverse transcribed with random hexamers. TCRdb independently ran MiXCR on the immunoSEQ multiplex PCR reads; one entry per CDR3 protein. This repertoire shows about 150,000 distinct CDR3 sequences, about 91% found once; its top ten account for more than 0.07%. This clonotype was observed a single time. This receptor was taken from a human donor in good health. The rearrangement links TRBV10-2 to TRBJ2-7; D is ambiguous. The source material was CD4+ T cells from PBMCs. DNA for the CDR3: TGCGCCAGCGCCAAGGCTCAATACGAGCAGTACTTC. Translated: CASAKAQYEQYF.